The 6 T cell receptor beta chains in this list originate from one sample, sequenced in a study of blood T cell repertoires in COVID-19. This table comes from immunoSEQ multiplex PCR, and its TCRdb copy is limited to in-frame clones, with some not included. The sample carries under 150,000 clones, 84% recorded once. The sample was PBMCs or T cells enriched from blood (not recorded which). The receptors shown here come from a man aged 45-65 years in a cohort exposed to, infected with or recovered from COVID-19 (not recorded which).

This chain uses TRBV7-2 with TRBJ2-3, with 10 bases lining up with TRBD1. Losses at the gene ends were 2 bases for V and 5 bases for J; bases not matched to a gene: 1. There are 14 residues in the CDR3. Germline V gene sequence: CDR1 SGHTA, CDR2 FQGNSA. The CDR3 DNA reads as TGTGCCAGCAGCTTAAGGGACAGGGGAGATACGCAGTATTTT. Encoded protein: CASSLRDRGDTQYF.

The chain is built from TRBV11-2 and TRBJ1-1; no clear D. The CDR3 is made up of 14 amino acids. The V gene lost 4 bases and the J gene lost 4 bases, with 13 bases spanning the gap. Germline CDR1 reads SGHAT; CDR2 reads FQNNGV. Here the CDR3 reads CASSSTARGTEAFF. As DNA, the CDR3 is TGTGCCAGCAGCTCCACGGCCCGGGGCACTGAAGCTTTCTTT.

This clone showed up just once. This rearrangement joins TRBV7-9 to TRBJ2-1, with 9 bases fitting TRBD2. Germline V gives CDR1 SEHNR, CDR2 FQNEAQ (reference sequence). The CDR3 loop spans 15 amino acids. Germline trimming cut 1 base from V and 10 bases from J; bases unmatched to any gene: 8. CDR3 in amino acids: CASSLGSSGIYEQFF. DNA of the CDR3: TGTGCCAGCAGCTTAGGGTCTAGCGGGATTTACGAGCAGTTCTTC.

The chain has TRBV29-1 and TRBJ1-1; D is perhaps TRBD1 (6 bases). The CDR3 totals 13 residues. Trimming took 6 bases from V and 1 from J, leaving 12 bases between them. Germline V gene data show CDR1 as SQVTM and CDR2 as ANQGSEA. CDR3 amino acids: CSVKGGANTEAFF. In nucleotides, the CDR3 is TGCAGCGTCAAAGGGGGGGCGAACACTGAAGCTTTCTTT.

This chain uses TRBV11-2 with TRBJ2-7; 9 bases line up with TRBD2. The V and J ends lost 2 bases and 4 bases, in that order; junction bases with no gene match: 6. The germline V gene encodes CDR1 SGHAT and CDR2 FQNNGV. This CDR3 contains 15 residues. The CDR3 DNA reads as TGTGCCAGCAGCTTAAGGGCTAGCGGGGAATACGAGCAGTACTTC. Its translation: CASSLRASGEYEQYF. Looking up the rest from reference TRBV11-2 and TRBJ2-7 gives the full variable domain: EAGVAQSPRYKIIEKRQSVAFWCNPISGHATLYWYQQILGQGPKLLIQFQNNGVVDDSQLPKDRFSAERLKGVDSTLKIQPAKLEDSAVYLCASSLRASGEYEQYFGPGTRLTVT.

V and J are TRBV20-1 and TRBJ2-7, with D perhaps matching TRBD2 (6 bases). The CDR3 has 11 residues. Germline CDR1 reads DFQATT; CDR2 reads SNEGSKA (reference sequence). Trimming stripped 5 bases from V and 5 bases from J, with 10 bases between. The CDR3 region is CSAREFDEQYF. For the CDR3, the DNA is TGCAGTGCTCGGGAGTTCGACGAGCAGTACTTC.